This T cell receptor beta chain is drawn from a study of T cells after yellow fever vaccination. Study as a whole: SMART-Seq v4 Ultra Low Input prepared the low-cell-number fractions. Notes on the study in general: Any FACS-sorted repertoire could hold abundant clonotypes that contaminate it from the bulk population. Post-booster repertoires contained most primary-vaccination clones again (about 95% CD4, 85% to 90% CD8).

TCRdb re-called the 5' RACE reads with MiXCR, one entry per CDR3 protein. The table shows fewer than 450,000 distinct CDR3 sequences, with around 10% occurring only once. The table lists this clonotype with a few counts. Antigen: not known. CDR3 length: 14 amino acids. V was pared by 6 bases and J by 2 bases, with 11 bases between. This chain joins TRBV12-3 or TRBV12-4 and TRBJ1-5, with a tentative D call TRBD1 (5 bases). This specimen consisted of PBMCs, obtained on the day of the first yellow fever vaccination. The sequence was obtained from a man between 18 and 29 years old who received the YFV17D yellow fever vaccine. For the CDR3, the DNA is TGTGCCAGCAGAATAAGGGGCCGCAATCAGCCCCAGCATTTT. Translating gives CASRIRGRNQPQHF.